Listed below are T cell receptor beta chains from one sample, sequenced in a study of blood T cell repertoires in COVID-19. Assay: immunoSEQ multiplex PCR; the TCRdb copy retains only in-frame clones and omits some. Here the sample spans 10,000 or so clones, around 78% being singletons. Sequenced sample: peripheral blood. These receptors were obtained from a human donor in a cohort sampled during active COVID-19. Both conserved end residues are part of each CDR3.

v_gene	j_gene	CDR3aa
TRBV18	TRBJ1-1	CASSPYVENTEAFF
TRBV7-2	TRBJ1-2	CASSYGQGWRYGYTF
TRBV7-8	TRBJ2-3	CASSLGPFTDTQYF
TRBV4-3	TRBJ1-2	CASSPRPGQGAWGYTF
TRBV25-1	TRBJ1-2	CASSRGARYGYTF
TRBV9	TRBJ1-3	CASSLRGDTIYF
TRBV6-5	TRBJ1-6	CASTRQGFDSPLHF
TRBV2	TRBJ2-7	CASTPGLAGSYEQYF
TRBV30	TRBJ2-4	CACTGTVKNIQYF
TRBV7-9	TRBJ2-7	CASSSPPSYRGWDEQYF
TRBV29-1	TRBJ1-2	CSVEGAGGRGYTF
TRBV10-3	TRBJ2-2	CAIRKTSVAAGELFF
TRBV30	TRBJ1-1	CAWSVLGLGNTEAFF
TRBV7-2	TRBJ1-1	CASSLNGKNTEAFF
TRBV28	TRBJ1-4	CASSLWGQGNEKLFF
TRBV9	TRBJ1-1	CASSVSGRVAEAFF